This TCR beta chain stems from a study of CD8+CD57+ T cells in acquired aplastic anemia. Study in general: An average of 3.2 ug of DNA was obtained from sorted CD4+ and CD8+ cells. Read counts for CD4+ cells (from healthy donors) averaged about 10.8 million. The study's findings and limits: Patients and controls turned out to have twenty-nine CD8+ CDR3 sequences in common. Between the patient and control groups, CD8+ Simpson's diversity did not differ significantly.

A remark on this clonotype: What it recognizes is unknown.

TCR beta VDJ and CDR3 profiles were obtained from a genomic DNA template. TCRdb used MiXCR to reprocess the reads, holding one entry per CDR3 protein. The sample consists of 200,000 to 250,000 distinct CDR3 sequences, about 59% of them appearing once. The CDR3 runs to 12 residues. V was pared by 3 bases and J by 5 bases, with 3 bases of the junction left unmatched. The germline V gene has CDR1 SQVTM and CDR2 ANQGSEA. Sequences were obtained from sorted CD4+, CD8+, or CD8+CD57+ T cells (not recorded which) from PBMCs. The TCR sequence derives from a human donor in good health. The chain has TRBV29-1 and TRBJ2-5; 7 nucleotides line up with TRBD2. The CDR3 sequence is CSVDGGRETQYF. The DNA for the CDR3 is TGCAGCGTTGACGGGGGGAGGGAGACCCAGTACTTC.